The next 18 T cell receptor beta chains were all read from a single sample in a study of cytomegalovirus exposure and HLA in healthy donors (dated by TCRdb to 2016 to 2017). The receptor library was made with the immunoSEQ multiplex PCR assay. For the multiplex PCR, a mixture combining 60 forward primers for TCR Vbeta segments and 13 reverse primers for TCR Jbeta segments was used. The clones in this table, taken by TCRdb from immuneACCESS, are in-frame only. Not every clone is retained; where verified, under half of the shortfall comes from an unresolved V gene, and the cause of the rest is unknown. The sample has some 120,000 clones on record, 77% of them singletons. The ten largest clones represent 4.5% to 6% of the sample. What was sequenced was PBMCs. The receptors come from a man aged 18 to 30 in good health and CMV-seropositive.

This chain uses TRBV19 with TRBJ2-7, with 8 nucleotides matching TRBD2. Germline V CDR1 and CDR2: LNHDA, SQIVND (reference sequence). CDR3 length: 14 residues. J lost 4 bases, V lost 5 bases, and 7 bases had no gene match. The CDR3 loop is CASSLSGSYYEQYF. The DNA for the CDR3 is TGTGCCAGTAGTCTAAGCGGGAGCTATTACGAGCAGTACTTC.

The chain has TRBV18 and TRBJ2-1, with a tentative D call TRBD2 (5 bases). The CDR3 runs 17 residues. The V gene lost 3 bases and the J gene lost 2 bases, with 17 bases spanning the gap. Germline V gene sequence: CDR1 KGHSH, CDR2 LQKENI. The CDR3 coding sequence is TGTGCCAGCTCACCCCCCCCGGGCGGAGGAGCCTACAATGAGCAGTTCTTC. It codes for CASSPPPGGGAYNEQFF. Variable domain in full (rest from reference TRBV18 and TRBJ2-1): NAGVMQNPRHLVRRRGQEARLRCSPMKGHSHVYWYRQLPEEGLKFMVYLQKENIIDESGMPKERFSAEFPKEGPSILRIQQVVRGDSAAYFCASSPPPGGGAYNEQFFGPGTRLTVL.

V and J are TRBV7-9 and TRBJ1-1; TRBD1 might be the D (5 bases). The CDR3 runs 17 residues. Per germline, CDR1 SEHNR and CDR2 FQNEAQ (reference sequence). The V gene lost 1 base and the J gene lost 1 base, with 16 bases spanning the gap. The CDR3 sequence: CASSLGPGLGENTEAFF. The CDR3 nucleotides are TGTGCCAGCAGCTTAGGACCGGGACTAGGGGAGAACACTGAAGCTTTCTTT.

The chain combines TRBV5-1 with TRBJ2-7, with D possibly matching TRBD2 (6 bases). Germline-derived CDR1 and CDR2 are SGHRS and YFSETQ. The CDR3 runs to 14 residues. V lost 4 bases to trimming and J lost 6 bases, with 17 bases between them. The CDR3, as DNA: TGCGCCAGCAGCCACGGGGGTTCCCAGGGCGAGCAGTACTTC. Translating it yields CASSHGGSQGEQYF.

The chain combines TRBV9 with TRBJ1-2; 8 bases fit TRBD1. The CDR3 has 15 residues. V trimming: 2 bases; J trimming: 8 bases; junction bases outside the gene matches: 11. The germline CDR1 and CDR2 sequences are SGDLS and YYNGEE. The chain's CDR3 is CASSVHRGNTDGYTF. DNA of the CDR3: TGTGCCAGCAGCGTCCACAGGGGGAATACCGACGGCTACACCTTC.

The chain has TRBV9 and TRBJ2-2; 7 bases align to TRBD1. The germline V gene encodes CDR1 SGDLS and CDR2 YYNGEE. V lost 6 bases to trimming and J lost 2 bases; unmatched junction nucleotides: 13. The CDR3 covers 17 residues. The CDR3 sequence: CASNEFFGTANTGELFF. DNA of the CDR3: TGTGCCAGCAACGAATTCTTTGGGACAGCCAACACCGGGGAGCTGTTTTTT. Variable domain in full (rest from reference TRBV9 and TRBJ2-2): DSGVTQTPKHLITATGQRVTLRCSPRSGDLSVYWYQQSLDQGLQFLIQYYNGEERAKGNILERFSAQQFPDLHSELNLSSLELGDSALYFCASNEFFGTANTGELFFGEGSRLTVL.

V and J are TRBV18 and TRBJ2-5; perhaps TRBD2 as D (5 bases). CDR1 KGHSH and CDR2 LQKENI come from the germline V gene. The ends were cut back, 0 bases at V and 5 bases at J, with 10 bases in the middle. CDR3 length: 14 residues. DNA for the CDR3: TGTGCCAGCTCACCACCATACGGGGAGGAGACCCAGTACTTC. Translation: CASSPPYGEETQYF.

The sample holds a few counts of this clone. The chain has TRBV18 and TRBJ2-5, with D maybe TRBD2 (6 bases). The CDR3 contains 14 residues. Trimming took 1 base from V and 3 from J, leaving 9 bases between them. From germline, CDR1 is KGHSH and CDR2 LQKENI. DNA of the CDR3: TGTGCCAGCTCACCACGGAGGGTAGAAGAGACCCAGTACTTC. Encoded protein: CASSPRRVEETQYF.

The rearrangement uses TRBV6-5 and TRBJ2-7, with D perhaps TRBD2 (5 bases). Germline CDR1 and CDR2: MNHEY and SVGAGI. This CDR3 spans 13 amino acids. Deletions cut 10 bases from V and 5 bases from J, with 18 bases between. The CDR3: CATREPLVHEQYF. DNA of the CDR3: TGTGCCACACGGGAACCGTTAGTCCACGAGCAGTACTTC.

This chain connects TRBV7-9 to TRBJ1-3, with D perhaps matching TRBD1 (5 bases). V dropped 5 bases and J dropped 10 bases, with 12 bases sitting between them. The germline V gene has CDR1 SEHNR and CDR2 FQNEAQ (reference sequence). This CDR3 comprises 12 residues. CDR3 loop: CASSLGGGTIYF. CDR3 DNA sequence: TGTGCCAGCAGCCTCGGGGGGGGAACCATATATTTT. The full variable domain, in which reference TRBV7-9 and TRBJ1-3 provide the parts outside the CDR3, is DTGVSQNPRHKITKRGQNVTFRCDPISEHNRLYWYRQTLGQGPEFLTYFQNEAQLEKSRLLSDRFSAERPKGSFSTLEIQRTEQGDSAMYLCASSLGGGTIYFGEGSWLTVV.

This clone was recorded only once. J is TRBJ2-5 and V is TRBV30; D is uncertain. The CDR3 length is 15 residues. The germline V gene has CDR1 GTSNPN and CDR2 SVGIG (reference sequence). V was trimmed by 2 bases and J by 14 bases, leaving 27 bases between them. CDR3 bases: TGTGCCTGGAGTCTAGGTGGATCCCACTACGAGCAGAGTTACTTC. Translation gives CAWSLGGSHYEQSYF. Full variable domain (outside the CDR3, taken from reference TRBV30 and TRBJ2-5): SQTIHQWPATLVQPVGSPLSLECTVEGTSNPNLYWYRQAAGRGLQLLFYSVGIGQISSEVPQNLSASRPQDRQFILSSKKLLLSDSGFYLCAWSLGGSHYEQSYFGPGTRLLVL.

The chain couples TRBV28 to TRBJ1-1; D is ambiguous. The germline V gene encodes CDR1 MDHEN and CDR2 SYDVKM. V lost 3 bases and J lost 0, with 8 bases in between. The CDR3 is 14 residues long. Written as DNA, the CDR3 is TGTGCCAGCAGTTTCCTGGGCTTGAACACTGAAGCTTTCTTT. It encodes CASSFLGLNTEAFF.

CDR3 in DNA: TGTGCCAGCTTCACAGGGGGAAACACTGAAGCTTTCTTT. This codes for CASFTGGNTEAFF. V and J are TRBV2 and TRBJ1-1; 8 bases map to TRBD1. CDR1 is SNHLY, CDR2 FYNNEI, per germline. V lost 8 bases and J lost 2; bases outside the gene matches: 4. The CDR3 consists of 13 residues.

A word on this clone: One end of the junction does not line up with germline, which may come from a read error. The chain has TRBV7-8 and TRBJ2-6, with 12 bases fitting TRBD2. Germline V gene sequence: CDR1 SGHVS, CDR2 FQNEAQ. The CDR3 has 18 amino acids. The CDR3 spells CASSPRLAGASGANGLTF. The CDR3 DNA reads as TGTGCCAGCAGCCCTAGACTAGCGGGAGCATCAGGGGCCAACGGCCTGACTTTC.

This chain links TRBV6-5 with TRBJ1-2; 7 nucleotides line up with TRBD1. J was trimmed by 4 bases and V by 6 bases; bases with no gene match: 8. This CDR3 region has 14 residues. Germline CDR1 is MNHEY and CDR2 is SVGAGI. The CDR3 loop is CASRSNRGPYGYTF. Here the CDR3 DNA reads TGTGCCAGCAGGTCTAACAGGGGACCCTATGGCTACACCTTC.

The rearrangement links TRBV27 to TRBJ2-2; 7 positions agree with TRBD2. Trimming at V came to 5 bases and at J to 6 bases, leaving 9 bases not matched to a gene. This CDR3 is 15 amino acids long. Germline values: CDR1 MNHEY, CDR2 SMNVEV (reference sequence). CDR3 amino acids: CASSPRTSLPGELFF. The CDR3, as DNA: TGTGCCAGCAGTCCCCGGACTAGTCTTCCCGGGGAGCTGTTTTTT.

The V call is TRBV18, the J call TRBJ1-1, with 8 bases that match TRBD1. V was pared by 4 bases and J by 5 bases, with 6 bases of the junction left unmatched. The germline V gene encodes CDR1 KGHSH and CDR2 LQKENI. There are 14 residues in the CDR3. The CDR3 DNA sequence: TGTGCCAGCTCACAAGGACAGGGTTCAACTGAAGCTTTCTTT. Translation gives CASSQGQGSTEAFF.

The chain is built from TRBV18 and TRBJ2-7; TRBD1 matches at 7 bases. The CDR3 runs to 16 residues. Germline trimming cut 3 bases from V and 1 base from J; bases unmatched to any gene: 9. Germline CDR1 KGHSH, CDR2 LQKENI. CDR3 nucleotides: TGTGCCAGCTCACCTGACGACAGGGCCTTTTCCTACGAGCAGTACTTC. Protein sequence: CASSPDDRAFSYEQYF.